This T cell receptor beta chain was sequenced in a study of T cells in Graves' hyperthyroidism and ophthalmopathy. Study details: Peripheral blood specimens were obtained at initial diagnosis, prior to any treatment.

Hyperthyroidism had been newly diagnosed in patients aged 18 to 65, and its duration was under 2 months. Germline loops: CDR1 LNHNV, CDR2 YYDKDF (reference sequence). The CDR3 is made up of 13 amino acids. Deletions cut 0 bases from V and 9 bases from J, with 9 bases between. Whole-study findings and limits: Researchers report that a 13 V-J model separated ophthalmopathy from stable hyperthyroidism.

RNA transcripts were the template for amplifying TCR beta CDR3 regions. Carried out on the TCR CDR3, a first-round RT-PCR used the HTBI primer set. MiXCR was run by TCRdb on the multiplex PCR reads, yielding one entry per CDR3 protein. The table shows some 560,000 distinct CDR3 sequences, with 15% to 19% occurring only once. This clonotype was recorded many times. The antigen is not known. Sample: blood. The sequence was obtained from a woman aged 25 to 39 with Graves' hyperthyroidism. This chain links TRBV15 with TRBJ1-5; D not certain. CDR3 loop: CATSRDGVRPQHF. For the CDR3, the DNA is TGTGCCACCAGCAGAGATGGGGTGCGGCCCCAGCATTTT.